This T cell receptor (beta chain) was retrieved from a study of cytomegalovirus exposure and HLA in healthy donors. Background on the study: Assignment to the Caucasian-associated ancestry cluster applied to around 76% of the roughly 400 genotyped donors. Whole-study results and caveats: The number of N-insertions in an Asian-associated ancestry cluster was reportedly below the 666-donor mean in a later analysis. Earlier analysis yielded a pattern in which most TCR beta V segments were productive about 87% or about 30% of the time.

The primer mix had 60 Vbeta and 13 Jbeta primers. Clones were read by immunoSEQ multiplex PCR, and TCRdb kept only the in-frame ones, dropping some. The sample includes tens of thousands of clones. The junction had 10 bases not matched to a gene; V was cut back by 10 bases and J by 4 bases. Germline values: CDR1 SEHNR, CDR2 FQNEAQ (reference sequence). The CDR3 consists of 15 residues. Whereas donors were nominally healthy upon sampling, unrecorded immune exposures were probable. Regarding this clone: The antigen is undetermined.

The sequence was collected from a man aged 50-60 years in good health and CMV-seropositive. The sequencing input was PBMCs. The V call is TRBV7-9, the J call TRBJ1-5; TRBD1 aligns across 10 bases. This chain's CDR3 is CATGAGTGDNQPQHF. The CDR3 bases are TGTGCCACGGGGGCCGGGACAGGGGATAATCAGCCCCAGCATTTT.